One TCR beta chain is described in this entry. The sample originates from a study of blood T cell repertoires in COVID-19. For the study at large: T cells, B-cell-depleted T cells, or PBMCs provided the cDNA or gDNA that served as material.

Generated by immunoSEQ multiplex PCR, the TCRdb table keeps only in-frame clones and is missing some. The sample shows around 68,000 clones, around 83% of them seen only once. Sequencing was carried out using peripheral blood. This clonotype originated in a human donor in a cohort sampled during active COVID-19.

The DNA of the CDR3 is TGTGCCAGCAGGAGACAGGGGGAATCCTATAATTCACCCCTCCACTTT. Translation: CASRRQGESYNSPLHF. V gene TRBV7-8 combines with J gene TRBJ1-6; 9 bases line up with TRBD1. Germline values: CDR1 SGHVS, CDR2 FQNEAQ. CDR3 size: 16 residues. V dropped 6 bases and J dropped 1; count of bases not matched to a gene: 4. Full variable domain (remainder filled in from reference TRBV7-8 and TRBJ1-6): GAGVSQSPRYKVAKRGQDVALRCDPISGHVSLFWYQQALGQGPEFLTYFQNEAQLDKSGLPSDRFFAERPEGSVSTLKIQRTQQEDSAVYLCASRRQGESYNSPLHFGNGTRLTVT.